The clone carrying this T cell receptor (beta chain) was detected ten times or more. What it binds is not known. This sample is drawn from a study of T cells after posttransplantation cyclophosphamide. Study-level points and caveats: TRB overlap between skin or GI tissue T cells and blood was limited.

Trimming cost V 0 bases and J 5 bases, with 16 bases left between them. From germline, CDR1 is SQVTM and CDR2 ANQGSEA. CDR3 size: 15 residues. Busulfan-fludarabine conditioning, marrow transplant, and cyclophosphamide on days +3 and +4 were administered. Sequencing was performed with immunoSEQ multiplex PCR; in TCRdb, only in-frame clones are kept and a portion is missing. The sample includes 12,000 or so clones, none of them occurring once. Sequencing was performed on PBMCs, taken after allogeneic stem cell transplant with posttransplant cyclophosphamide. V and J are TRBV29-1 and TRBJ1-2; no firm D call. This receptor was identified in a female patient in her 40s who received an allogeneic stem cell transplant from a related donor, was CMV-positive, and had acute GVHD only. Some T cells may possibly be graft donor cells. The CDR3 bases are TGCAGCGTTGAAGATTCGGCAGCGGGCTCTTATGGCTACACCTTC. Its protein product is CSVEDSAAGSYGYTF.